The clone carrying this T cell receptor (beta chain) was observed many times. No antigen is known for it. Germline V gene data show CDR1 as LGHNA and CDR2 as YSLEER. V was cut by 2 bases and J by 6 bases, with 9 bases left in between. CDR3 length: 13 amino acids. These data belong to a study of blood T cells in healthy people across ages. On the study more broadly: When template switching was applied, about one barcoded beta molecule was captured per two T cells. Notes on the study in general: There was a strong correlation between TCR beta diversity and naive T cell percentage.

Peripheral blood was drawn, about 9.7 milliliters per donor. The use of a sample-barcoded 5' primer and a J-beta primer mix characterized a second PCR of roughly 6 to 11 cycles. A template-switch adaptor with 12 random nucleotides tagged each cDNA molecule. TCRdb itself ran the 5' RACE reads through MiXCR, one entry per CDR3 protein. Of 870,000 or so distinct CDR3 sequences in the sample, 25% to 30% were seen once. The TCR comes from a woman older than 75 in good health. The sample comprised blood. V gene TRBV4-3 combines with J gene TRBJ2-3, with D unresolved. The chain's CDR3 is CASSQRQADTQYF. The CDR3 bases are TGCGCCAGCAGCCAAAGGCAAGCGGATACGCAGTATTTT.